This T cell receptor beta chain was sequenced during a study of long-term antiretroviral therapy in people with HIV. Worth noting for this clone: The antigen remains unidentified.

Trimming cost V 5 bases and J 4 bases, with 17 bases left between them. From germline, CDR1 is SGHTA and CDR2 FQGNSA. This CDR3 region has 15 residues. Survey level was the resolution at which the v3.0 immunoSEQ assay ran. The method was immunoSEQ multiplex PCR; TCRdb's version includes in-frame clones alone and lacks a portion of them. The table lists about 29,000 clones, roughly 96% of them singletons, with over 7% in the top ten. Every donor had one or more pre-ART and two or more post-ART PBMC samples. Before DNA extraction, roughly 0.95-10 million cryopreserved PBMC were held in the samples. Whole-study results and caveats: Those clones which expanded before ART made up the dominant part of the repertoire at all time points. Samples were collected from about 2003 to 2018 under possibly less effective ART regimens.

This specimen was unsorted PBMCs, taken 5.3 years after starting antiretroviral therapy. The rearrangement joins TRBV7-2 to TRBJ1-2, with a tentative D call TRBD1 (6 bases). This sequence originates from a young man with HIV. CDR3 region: CASSLADRQFYGYTF. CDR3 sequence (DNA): TGTGCCAGCAGCCTCGCCGACAGGCAATTCTATGGCTACACCTTC.